A few counts support the clone carrying this T cell receptor (beta chain). What it binds is unknown. The data derive from a study of T cell repertoires in cytomegalovirus infection. Study overall: CMV infection and matching HLA type were both indicated by public TCR beta signatures.

Study outcomes and limitations: CMV carriers having the relevant HLA were flagged by cumulative public TCR beta family frequency. Dominating the ex vivo response were TCR beta clonotypes that were CMV-specific and HLA-C-restricted.

TCRdb redid the calling of the reads with MiXCR, one entry per CDR3 protein. There are a few hundred thousand distinct CDR3 sequences in the sample; approximately 15% occur only once, and about 45% lies in the top ten. Trimming cost V 2 bases and J 6 bases, with 14 bases left between them. This CDR3 is built from 14 residues. Germline V CDR1 and CDR2: MDHEN, SYDVKM. The origin of this receptor is a human donor in good health (CMV status not recorded). Some clones in this sample may be carry-over from other donors' samples. The sequenced material came from CD8+ T cells from PBMCs. The gene calls are TRBV28 and TRBJ2-7; no firm D call. CDR3 residues: CASSLGPPTSEQYF. The CDR3 DNA is TGTGCCAGCAGTTTAGGCCCCCCGACGAGCGAGCAGTACTTC. Based on the CDR3 plus reference TRBV28 and TRBJ2-7, the full variable domain is DVKVTQSSRYLVKRTGEKVFLECVQDMDHENMFWYRQDPGLGLRLIYFSYDVKMKEKGDIPEGYSVSREKKERFSLILESASTNQTSMYLCASSLGPPTSEQYFGPGTRLTVT.